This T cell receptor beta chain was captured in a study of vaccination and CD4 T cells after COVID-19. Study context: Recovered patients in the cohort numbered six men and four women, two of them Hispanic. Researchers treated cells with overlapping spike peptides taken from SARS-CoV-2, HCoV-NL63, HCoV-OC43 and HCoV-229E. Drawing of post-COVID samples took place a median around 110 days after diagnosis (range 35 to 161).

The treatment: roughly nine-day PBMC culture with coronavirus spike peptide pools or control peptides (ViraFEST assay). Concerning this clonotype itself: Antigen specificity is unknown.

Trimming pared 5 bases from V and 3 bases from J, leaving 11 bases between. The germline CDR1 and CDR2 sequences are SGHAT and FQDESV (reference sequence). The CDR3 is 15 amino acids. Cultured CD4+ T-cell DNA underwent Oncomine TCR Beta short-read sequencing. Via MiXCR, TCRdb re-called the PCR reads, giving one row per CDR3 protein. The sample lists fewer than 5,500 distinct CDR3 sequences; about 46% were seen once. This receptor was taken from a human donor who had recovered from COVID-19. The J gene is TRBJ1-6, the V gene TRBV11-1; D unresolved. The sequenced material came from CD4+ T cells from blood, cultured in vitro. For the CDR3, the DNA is TGTGCCAGCAGCCACCGGACGGACTATAATTCACCCCTCCACTTT. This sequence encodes CASSHRTDYNSPLHF.